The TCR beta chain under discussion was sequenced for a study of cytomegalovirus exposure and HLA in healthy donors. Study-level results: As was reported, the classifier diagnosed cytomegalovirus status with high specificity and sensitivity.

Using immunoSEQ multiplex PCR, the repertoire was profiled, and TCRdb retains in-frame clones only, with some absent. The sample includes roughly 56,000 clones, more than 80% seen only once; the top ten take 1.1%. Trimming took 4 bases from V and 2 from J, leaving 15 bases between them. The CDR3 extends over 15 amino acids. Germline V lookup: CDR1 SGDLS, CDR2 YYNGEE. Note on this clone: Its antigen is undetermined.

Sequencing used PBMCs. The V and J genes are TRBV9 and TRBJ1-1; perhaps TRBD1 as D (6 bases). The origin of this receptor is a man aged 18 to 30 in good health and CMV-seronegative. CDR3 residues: CASSSETGRNTEAFF. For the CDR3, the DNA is TGTGCCAGCAGCTCAGAGACAGGCCGAAACACTGAAGCTTTCTTT.